These T cell receptor beta chains were read from a single sample in a study of blood T cell repertoires in COVID-19. Only in-frame clones appear in the TCRdb table, and some are missing; sequencing was by immunoSEQ multiplex PCR. This table holds more than 85,000 clones, more than 65% found once. The sample comprised peripheral blood. These receptor sequences come from an elderly woman with active or convalescent COVID-19. Each CDR3 is given with its conserved first and last residue. D genes are given only for firm matches. Some rows mark clone size as missing; the rest say once, few, many or name a class of expanded clone.

J gene	D gene	V gene	clone size	CDR3 protein	CDR3 DNA
TRBJ1-1	-	TRBV11-2	few	CASSLFTGMNTEAFF	TGTGCCAGCAGCTTATTTACGGGGATGAACACTGAAGCTTTCTTT
TRBJ2-2	-	TRBV7-2	-	CASSLLQTGELFF	TGTGCCAGCAGCTTATTACAGACCGGGGAGCTGTTTTTT
TRBJ2-5	TRBD2	TRBV15	-	CATSILAGSTETQYF	TGTGCCACCAGCATTTTAGCGGGGAGCACAGAGACCCAGTACTTC
TRBJ2-7	-	TRBV9	-	CASSVDVIGEQYF	TGTGCCAGCAGCGTAGATGTGATCGGCGAGCAGTACTTC
TRBJ2-2	-	TRBV7-3	-	CASSLRSRTTNTGELFF	TGTGCCAGCAGCTTAAGATCGCGGACTACTAACACCGGGGAGCTGTTTTTT
TRBJ2-6	TRBD1	TRBV29-1	-	CSVLGTASAGANVLTF	TGCAGCGTCTTAGGGACAGCGTCCGCAGGGGCCAACGTCCTGACTTTC
TRBJ1-1	-	TRBV30	-	CAWSVQGRTEAFF	TGTGCCTGGAGTGTACAGGGTCGCACTGAAGCTTTCTTT
TRBJ1-2	TRBD1	TRBV7-9	-	CASSPQGWPFAGYGYTF	TGTGCCAGCAGCCCACAGGGGTGGCCCTTCGCCGGTTATGGCTACACCTTC
TRBJ1-5	-	TRBV29-1	-	CSVTQGFGNQPQHF	TGCAGCGTTACCCAGGGATTTGGCAATCAGCCCCAGCATTTT
TRBJ2-1	-	TRBV24-1	-	CATSGRHDVYNEQFF	TGTGCCACGTCAGGGCGCCACGACGTGTACAATGAGCAGTTCTTC
TRBJ1-1	-	TRBV3-1/TRBV3-2	-	CASSRGITLMNTEAFF	TGTGCCAGCAGCCGCGGCATAACCCTTATGAACACTGAAGCTTTCTTT
TRBJ2-7	TRBD1	TRBV10-2	-	CASSDRDRGAYEQYF	TGCGCCAGCAGTGACCGGGACAGGGGCGCCTACGAGCAGTACTTC
TRBJ1-2	-	TRBV6-6	few	CASKQLPSRDTF	TGTGCCAGCAAACAGCTCCCATCCAGGGACACCTTC
TRBJ2-5	-	TRBV7-3	-	CASSPQPGRETQYF	TGTGCCAGCAGCCCCCAACCAGGCCGGGAGACCCAGTACTTC
TRBJ1-5	TRBD1	TRBV6-2/TRBV6-3	few	CASSYSRRTGIYSNQPQHF	TGTGCCAGCAGTTACTCGAGGAGGACAGGCATTTATAGCAATCAGCCCCAGCATTTT
TRBJ2-3	TRBD2	TRBV2	-	CASSPRDYYTDTQYF	TGTGCCAGCAGTCCCCGGGACTACTACACAGATACGCAGTATTTT
TRBJ1-2	TRBD1	TRBV6-1	-	CASSEDPGGRYGYTF	TGTGCCAGCAGTGAAGATCCAGGGGGCCGCTATGGCTACACCTTC
TRBJ2-3	-	TRBV9	few	CASSVVGENPDTQYF	TGTGCCAGCAGCGTAGTTGGGGAGAACCCAGATACGCAGTATTTT
TRBJ2-7	TRBD1	TRBV3-1/TRBV3-2	few	CASRGTGLYEQYF	TGTGCCAGTCGGGGGACAGGGCTCTACGAGCAGTACTTC
TRBJ2-7	TRBD1	TRBV6-5	-	CASRMGQGSYEQYF	TGTGCCAGCAGGATGGGACAGGGTTCCTACGAGCAGTACTTC
TRBJ2-6	-	TRBV2	-	CASRNLLVSGANVLTF	TGTGCCAGCAGGAATCTACTGGTCTCTGGGGCCAACGTCCTGACTTTC
TRBJ2-1	TRBD2	TRBV7-3	-	CASSFFSGKWRLNEQFF	TGTGCCAGCAGCTTTTTTAGCGGGAAATGGCGGCTCAATGAGCAGTTCTTC
TRBJ2-2	TRBD2	TRBV11-2	-	CASVGEGDTGELFF	TGTGCCAGCGTGGGGGAGGGCGACACCGGGGAGCTGTTTTTT
TRBJ2-7	TRBD2	TRBV7-8	-	CASSSLGGTSSYEQYF	TGTGCCAGCAGCTCCCTCGGTGGGACTAGCTCCTACGAGCAGTACTTC
TRBJ1-3	-	TRBV10-3	-	CAISPGSAGDTIYF	TGTGCCATCAGCCCCGGGTCGGCGGGGGACACCATATATTTT
TRBJ1-1	TRBD1	TRBV5-1	-	CASSLATGVAEAFF	TGCGCCAGCAGCTTGGCGACAGGGGTTGCTGAAGCTTTCTTT
TRBJ2-1	-	TRBV30	-	CAKASSRYNEQFF	TGTGCAAAGGCGTCTAGCCGGTACAATGAGCAGTTCTTC
TRBJ2-7	-	TRBV28	-	CASSTTRSVYEQYF	TGTGCCAGCAGTACGACTAGAAGCGTCTACGAGCAGTACTTC
TRBJ1-5	-	TRBV7-2	-	CASSLTGGSGNQPQHF	TGTGCCAGCAGCTTGACGGGGGGGAGCGGCAATCAGCCCCAGCATTTT
TRBJ2-5	-	TRBV12-3/TRBV12-4	-	CASSRPGQETQYF	TGTGCCAGCAGTCGACCGGGTCAAGAGACCCAGTACTTC
TRBJ2-7	TRBD1	TRBV27	-	CASSLTPGTGGSSYEQYF	TGTGCCAGCAGTCTAACCCCGGGGACAGGGGGCAGCTCCTACGAGCAGTACTTC
TRBJ1-1	-	TRBV6-5	-	CASISFSMNTEAFF	TGTGCCAGTATATCCTTTTCTATGAACACTGAAGCTTTCTTT
TRBJ2-7	-	TRBV15	-	CATSKPGTYEQYF	TGTGCCACCAGCAAGCCAGGGACCTACGAGCAGTACTTC
TRBJ1-2	-	TRBV28	many	CASSRLDPGRSYTF	TGTGCCAGCAGCCGCCTTGATCCCGGGAGGAGCTACACCTTC
TRBJ2-7	TRBD1	TRBV30	-	CAWSGDRGTYEQYF	TGTGCCTGGAGTGGGGACAGGGGGACCTACGAGCAGTACTTC
TRBJ1-1	-	TRBV3-1/TRBV3-2	-	CASSNRGENTEAFF	TGTGCCAGCAGCAACCGGGGAGAGAACACTGAAGCTTTCTTT
TRBJ2-1	TRBD2	TRBV2	-	CASSAVVAGGYNEQFF	TGTGCCAGCAGTGCGGTGGTAGCGGGAGGGTACAATGAGCAGTTCTTC
TRBJ2-2	TRBD1	TRBV3-1/TRBV3-2	-	CASSIQGANTGELFF	TGTGCCAGCAGCATACAGGGGGCGAACACCGGGGAGCTGTTTTTT
TRBJ2-7	-	TRBV4-2	-	CASRYGGEQYF	TGTGCCAGCAGATATGGAGGGGAGCAGTACTTC
TRBJ2-1	-	TRBV5-6	-	CASFPPLGSRLEQFF	TGTGCCAGCTTCCCCCCCCTGGGTAGCCGGTTGGAGCAGTTCTTC
TRBJ1-2	-	TRBV28	-	CASSETYYGYTF	TGTGCCAGCAGTGAGACATACTATGGCTACACCTTC
TRBJ1-1	TRBD1	TRBV5-1	-	CASSSRTGFGPNTEAFF	TGCGCCAGCAGCTCCCGGACAGGGTTCGGGCCGAACACTGAAGCTTTCTTT
TRBJ2-3	-	TRBV28	-	CASRQFTDTQYF	TGTGCCAGCCGACAGTTCACAGATACGCAGTATTTT
TRBJ2-7	-	TRBV19	-	CASSLTGQFLSYEQYF	TGTGCCAGTAGTCTAACCGGACAGTTTCTATCCTACGAGCAGTACTTC
TRBJ2-2	TRBD2	TRBV3-1/TRBV3-2	-	CASSRSGTSGRANTGELFF	TGTGCCAGCAGCCGTTCCGGGACTAGCGGGAGAGCGAACACCGGGGAGCTGTTTTTT